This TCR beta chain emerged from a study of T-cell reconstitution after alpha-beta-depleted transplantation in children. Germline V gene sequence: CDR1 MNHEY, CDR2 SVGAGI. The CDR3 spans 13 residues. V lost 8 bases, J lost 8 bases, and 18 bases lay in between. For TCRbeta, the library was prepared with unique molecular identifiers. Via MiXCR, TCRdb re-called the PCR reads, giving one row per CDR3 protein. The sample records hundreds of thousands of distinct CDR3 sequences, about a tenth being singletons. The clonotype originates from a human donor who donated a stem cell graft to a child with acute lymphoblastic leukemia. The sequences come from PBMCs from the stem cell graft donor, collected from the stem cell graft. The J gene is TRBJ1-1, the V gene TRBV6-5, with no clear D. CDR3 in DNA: TGTGCCAGCCGGCGGTTTCCAACCAGCGAAGCTTTCTTT. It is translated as CASRRFPTSEAFF.